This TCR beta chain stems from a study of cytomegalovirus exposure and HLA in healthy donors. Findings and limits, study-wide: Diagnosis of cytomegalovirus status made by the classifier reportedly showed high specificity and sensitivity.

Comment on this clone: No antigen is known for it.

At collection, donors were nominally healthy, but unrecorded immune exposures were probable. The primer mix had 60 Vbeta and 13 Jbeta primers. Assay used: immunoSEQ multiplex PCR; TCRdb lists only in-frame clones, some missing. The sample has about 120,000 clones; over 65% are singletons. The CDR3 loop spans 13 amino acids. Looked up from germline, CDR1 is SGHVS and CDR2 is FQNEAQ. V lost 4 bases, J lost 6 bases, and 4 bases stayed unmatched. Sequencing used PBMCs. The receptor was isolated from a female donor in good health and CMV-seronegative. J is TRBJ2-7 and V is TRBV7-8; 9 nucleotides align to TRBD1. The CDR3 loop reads CASSSDRGGEQYF. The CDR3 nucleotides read TGTGCCAGCAGCTCGGACAGGGGTGGCGAGCAGTACTTC.